What follows are 9 T cell receptor beta chains derived from one specimen sequenced in a study of T cell changes during pregnancy in multiple sclerosis. Using immunoSEQ multiplex PCR, the repertoire was profiled, and TCRdb retains in-frame clones only, with some absent. The sample includes roughly 58,000 clones, about 88% seen only once; the top ten take 2.5% to 3.5%. The sequencing here drew on CD8+ T cells from peripheral blood mononuclear cells, taken before pregnancy. These receptors originate from a female donor with multiple sclerosis, enrolled in a pregnancy study.

This clone was seen only once. This chain links TRBV5-4 with TRBJ1-4; D may be TRBD1 (5 bases). Trimming pared 4 bases from V and 7 bases from J, leaving 11 bases between. Germline lookup yields CDR1 SGHNT and CDR2 YYREEE (reference sequence). The CDR3 has 13 residues. CDR3 DNA: TGTGCCAGCAGCCCCCCGGGGGGTGAAAAACTGTTTTTT. Translation gives CASSPPGGEKLFF.

The CDR3 reads CASSQGSGGGYEQYF. In DNA form, the CDR3 reads TGCGCCAGCAGCCAAGGCAGCGGGGGGGGCTACGAGCAGTACTTC. The chain combines TRBV4-3 with TRBJ2-7; 10 bases are a match to TRBD2. The CDR3 spans 15 residues. The ends lost 1 base at V and 3 bases at J; junction bases unmatched: 3. Germline lookup yields CDR1 LGHNA and CDR2 YSLEER.

The chain couples TRBV5-1 to TRBJ1-1; maybe TRBD1 (5 bases). CDR3 length: 13 residues. Germline V gene data show CDR1 as SGHRS and CDR2 as YFSETQ. Trimming took off 7 bases at V and 5 bases at J, with 15 bases between the two ends. CDR3 protein: CASSGAGKTEAFF. The DNA for the CDR3 is TGCGCCAGCTCTGGGGCAGGGAAAACTGAAGCTTTCTTT.

There are a few counts of this clone. V usage is TRBV7-2 and J usage is TRBJ2-5, with D possibly being TRBD1 (5 bases). V was clipped by 1 base and J by 3 bases, with 21 bases between them. The CDR3 totals 18 residues. Germline CDR1 reads SGHTA; CDR2 reads FQGNSA. Here the CDR3 reads CASSLVVLRAASEETQYF. In nucleotides, the CDR3 is TGTGCCAGCAGCTTAGTGGTGCTCAGGGCTGCTTCCGAAGAGACCCAGTACTTC.

This clone was counted a few times. The genes are TRBV6-1 and TRBJ2-3; 10 nucleotides agree with TRBD2. Germline loops: CDR1 MNHNS, CDR2 SASEGT. The length of the CDR3 is 14 residues. J lost 6 bases, V lost 2 bases, and 2 bases had no gene match. The chain's CDR3 is CASSESGGADTQYF. CDR3 in DNA: TGTGCCAGCAGTGAAAGCGGGGGGGCGGATACGCAGTATTTT.

This clone was recorded once. This chain links TRBV18 with TRBJ2-4; 10 bases match TRBD1. The CDR3 has 14 residues. The ends lost 0 bases at V and 8 bases at J; junction bases unmatched: 1. Germline V CDR1 and CDR2: KGHSH, LQKENI. DNA of the CDR3: TGTGCCAGCTCACCACCGGACAGGGGGGACATTCAGTACTTC. It codes for CASSPPDRGDIQYF.

The V and J genes are TRBV19 and TRBJ1-1, with 8 bases matching TRBD1. The CDR3 loop spans 13 amino acids. The V and J ends lost 10 bases and 6 bases, in that order; junction bases with no gene match: 10. Germline CDR1 is LNHDA and CDR2 is SQIVND (reference sequence). The CDR3 bases are TGTGCCACCTGCGGGACAGGTCTATCTGAAGCTTTCTTT. This translates into CATCGTGLSEAFF.

J is TRBJ2-3 and V is TRBV4-3, with 8 bases aligning to TRBD2. Germline V gene data show CDR1 as LGHNA and CDR2 as YSLEER. The CDR3 consists of 18 residues. V trimming: 0 bases; J trimming: 2 bases; junction bases outside the gene matches: 10. The CDR3 sequence is CASSQDQTSGGLTDTQYF. The CDR3 nucleotides are TGCGCCAGCAGCCAAGATCAAACCAGCGGGGGACTCACAGATACGCAGTATTTT.

V and J are TRBV4-1 and TRBJ2-7; TRBD1 matches 7 bases. The CDR3 extends over 14 amino acids. The V gene's germline CDR1 is MGHRA and CDR2 YSYEKL. Unmatched junction bases numbered 4, after V lost 2 bases and J lost 3 bases. The CDR3 is CASSQNRGGYEQYF. CDR3 coding DNA: TGCGCCAGCAGCCAAAACAGGGGCGGCTACGAGCAGTACTTC.